This TCR beta chain was obtained from a study of T cell responses to AZD1222 COVID-19 vaccine. Study in general: Doses given second, at about 4 or about 12 weeks, were pooled.

To note about this clone: Its antigen is undetermined.

Notes on the study in general: Sampling that yielded the repertoires occurred only after the peak T cell response. Spike-specific TCR breadth and depth rose after two AZD1222 doses. Researchers report vaccine-associated CD4 TCRs spanning spike, with dominance at 160-218 and 743-854.

This CDR3 is 14 amino acids long. Germline lookup yields CDR1 LNHDA and CDR2 SQIVND (reference sequence). V lost 3 bases and J 0 bases, leaving 8 bases between the germline ends. TCRdb's table, derived via immunoSEQ multiplex PCR, lists solely in-frame clones and lacks some. The table shows roughly 120,000 clones, with 70% to 90% occurring only once. The starting material was peripheral blood, obtained on day 0 of AZD1222 vaccination. This receptor was taken from an adult in good health. V usage is TRBV19 and J usage is TRBJ1-1; D not certain. As DNA, the CDR3 is TGTGCCAGTAGTATGGAATTTCTGAACACTGAAGCTTTCTTT. Protein sequence: CASSMEFLNTEAFF.